This entry features one T cell receptor (beta chain) sequence. The antigen remains undetermined. This sample stems from a study of cytomegalovirus exposure and HLA in healthy donors. Study-level background: Around 180 million T cells yielded 100 million or so unique TCR beta sequences in earlier analysis.

In the PCR, 60 Vbeta and 13 Jbeta primers were used. Sequencing used immunoSEQ multiplex PCR; TCRdb keeps in-frame clones, though not all of them. The sample carries 100,000 to 150,000 clones, approximately 80% recorded once. Study results and limitations: Per a later analysis, 15,000 to 20,000 TCR beta sequences showed association with HLA alleles at 0.05 false discovery rate. It was about 150 TCR beta chains that were listed as cytomegalovirus-associated.

The source material was PBMCs. The clonotype was recovered from a woman aged 40 to 50 in good health and CMV-seropositive.

The CDR3, as DNA: TGTGCCAGCAGGGCGGGACTAGCGGCCTACAATGAGCAGTTCTTC. Residues: CASRAGLAAYNEQFF. The chain carries TRBV2 and TRBJ2-1, with 11 bases matching TRBD2. CDR3 size: 15 residues. V lost 6 bases to trimming and J lost 2 bases; unmatched junction nucleotides: 3. Germline assignment: CDR1 SNHLY and CDR2 FYNNEI.